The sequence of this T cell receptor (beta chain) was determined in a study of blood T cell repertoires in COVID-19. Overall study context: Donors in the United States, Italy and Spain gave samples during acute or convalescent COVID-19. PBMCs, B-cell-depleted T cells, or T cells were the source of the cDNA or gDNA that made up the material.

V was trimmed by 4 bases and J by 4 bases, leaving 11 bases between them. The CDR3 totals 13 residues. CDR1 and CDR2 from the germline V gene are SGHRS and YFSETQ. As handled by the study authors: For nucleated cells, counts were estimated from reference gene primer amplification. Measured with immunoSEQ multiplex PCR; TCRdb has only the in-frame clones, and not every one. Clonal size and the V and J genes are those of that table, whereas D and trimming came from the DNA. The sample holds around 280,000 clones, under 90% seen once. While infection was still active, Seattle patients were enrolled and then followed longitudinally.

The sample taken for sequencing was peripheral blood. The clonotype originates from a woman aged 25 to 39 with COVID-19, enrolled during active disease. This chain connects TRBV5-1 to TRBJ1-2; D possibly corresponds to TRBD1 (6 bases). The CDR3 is CASSPGHPYGYTF. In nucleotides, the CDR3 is TGCGCCAGCAGCCCGGGACATCCCTATGGCTACACCTTC.